Sequencing of this T cell receptor (beta chain) was carried out in a study of CD8 T cells in Susac syndrome. Comment on this clonotype: Its antigen is currently unknown.

Germline loops: CDR1 KGHSH, CDR2 LQKENI. This CDR3 spans 14 amino acids. V was pared by 0 bases and J by 5 bases, with 10 bases between. RNA amounts of about 0.45 to 1 ug underwent reverse transcription with random hexamers. By means of immunoSEQ multiplex PCR, TCR beta CDR3 spanning 54 Vbeta and 13 Jbeta underwent amplification. TCRdb re-called the immunoSEQ multiplex PCR reads with MiXCR, one entry per CDR3 protein. The sample holds 120,000 or so distinct CDR3 sequences; 90% to 95% are singletons and the top ten take about 0.09%. Sequencing of TCR beta was performed on blood CD8+ T cells and on blood CD4+ T cells. TEMRA cells underwent FACS enrichment and CD8+ and CD4+ T cells underwent negative isolation. Study-level findings and limits: It was acknowledged by the study that relatively few individuals were included in its TCR sequencing and HLA analysis.

J is TRBJ2-5 and V is TRBV18, with D hard to call. The sample was CD4+ T cells from PBMCs. The sequence came from a human donor with multiple sclerosis. The CDR3: CASSPPSVAETQYF. CDR3 DNA sequence: TGTGCCAGCTCACCACCTTCGGTAGCCGAGACCCAGTACTTC.